Each of the 11 T cell receptor beta chains below was sequenced from the same sample in a study of cytomegalovirus exposure and HLA in healthy donors. With 60 Vbeta and 13 Jbeta primers, the PCR was carried out. Sequencing used immunoSEQ multiplex PCR; TCRdb keeps in-frame clones, though not all of them. Of about 190,000 clones in the sample, 75% to 80% were seen once. The sample consisted of PBMCs. The receptors derive from a woman in her twenties or thirties in good health and CMV-seropositive.

The chain couples TRBV27 to TRBJ2-3, with 7 positions matching TRBD2. This CDR3 spans 16 amino acids. Per germline, CDR1 MNHEY and CDR2 SMNVEV (reference sequence). The V gene end was trimmed by 7 bases and the J gene end by 1 base; junction bases not matched to a gene: 11. The CDR3 protein is CASIRSAGAGTDTQYF. For the CDR3, the DNA is TGTGCCAGCATCCGATCGGCGGGAGCGGGCACAGATACGCAGTATTTT.

The gene calls are TRBV5-1 and TRBJ1-1; D not certain. Germline CDR1 SGHRS, CDR2 YFSETQ. The CDR3 spans 13 residues. V dropped 0 bases and J dropped 0 bases, with 3 bases sitting between them. In nucleotides, the CDR3 is TGCGCCAGCAGCTTGGCGGTGAACACTGAAGCTTTCTTT. Translation: CASSLAVNTEAFF.

This chain links TRBV18 with TRBJ2-1, with 7 nucleotides matching TRBD1. J lost 8 bases, V lost 5 bases, and 6 bases had no gene match. The CDR3 totals 13 residues. CDR1 is KGHSH and CDR2 is LQKENI in the germline V gene. The CDR3, as DNA: TGTGCCAGCTCAGAGGTCAGGGGGTATGAGCAGTTCTTC. Translating gives CASSEVRGYEQFF.

The J gene is TRBJ2-7, the V gene TRBV6-5; tentatively, D is TRBD1 (6 bases). Germline CDR1 MNHEY, CDR2 SVGAGI. The CDR3 totals 13 residues. Trimming took off 4 bases at V and 1 base at J, with 8 bases between the two ends. The CDR3 region is CASSWTDSYEQYF. The CDR3 DNA follows: TGTGCCAGCAGTTGGACAGATTCCTACGAGCAGTACTTC.

The chain is built from TRBV2 and TRBJ2-4; 10 positions match TRBD2. The germline V gene encodes CDR1 SNHLY and CDR2 FYNNEI. V gave up 5 bases and J gave up 1 base; unmatched junction bases: 5. The CDR3 runs to 16 residues. The DNA for the CDR3 is TGTGCCAGCAGTATAACACTAGCGGGGGCCAAAAACATTCAGTACTTC. This codes for CASSITLAGAKNIQYF.

The table lists this clone with a few counts. This rearrangement joins TRBV30 to TRBJ2-5; a weak D match, TRBD1 (6 bases). The germline V gene has CDR1 GTSNPN and CDR2 SVGIG (reference sequence). This CDR3 comprises 14 residues. V lost 0 bases to trimming and J lost 2 bases, with 10 bases between them. CDR3: CAWSVGTRQETQYF. The DNA for the CDR3 is TGTGCCTGGAGTGTGGGGACAAGACAAGAGACCCAGTACTTC.

J is TRBJ2-7 and V is TRBV14, with 8 bases lining up with TRBD1. The germline gives CDR1 SGHDN, CDR2 FVKESK. The CDR3 runs 14 residues. Trimming at V came to 4 bases and at J to 1 base, leaving 3 bases not matched to a gene. The chain's CDR3 is CASSPDRESYEQYF. As DNA, the CDR3 is TGTGCCAGCAGCCCGGACAGGGAGTCCTACGAGCAGTACTTC.

The chain uses TRBV4-3 and TRBJ2-1; 10 nucleotides agree with TRBD2. Per the germline V gene, CDR1 is LGHNA and CDR2 is YSLEER. The V and J ends lost 1 base and 7 bases, in that order; junction bases with no gene match: 10. This CDR3 has 17 amino acids. The CDR3: CASSQGPSGRAGNEQFF. Written as DNA, the CDR3 is TGCGCCAGCAGCCAAGGACCCAGCGGGAGGGCCGGGAATGAGCAGTTCTTC.

The V call is TRBV27, the J call TRBJ1-1; TRBD1 matches 7 bases. CDR3 length: 13 residues. V was clipped by 6 bases and J by 5 bases; unmatched bases: 6. Germline V gene lookup returns CDR1 MNHEY and CDR2 SMNVEV (reference sequence). The CDR3 is CASRDDRDTEAFF. DNA of the CDR3: TGTGCCAGCAGAGATGACAGGGATACTGAAGCTTTCTTT.

This clone was counted a few times. Here the CDR3 reads CASSSTLYTEAFF. The CDR3 DNA reads as TGTGCCAGCAGCTCGACTCTGTACACTGAAGCTTTCTTT. The genes are TRBV7-9 and TRBJ1-1, with no clear D. This CDR3 region has 13 residues. CDR1 is SEHNR, CDR2 FQNEAQ, per germline (reference sequence). V lost 4 bases, J lost 3 bases, and 9 bases lay in between.

The chain has TRBV28 and TRBJ2-7, with 7 bases fitting TRBD1. In germline, CDR1 is MDHEN, CDR2 SYDVKM. V was pared by 2 bases and J by 3 bases, with 7 bases of the junction left unmatched. The CDR3 totals 15 residues. The CDR3 DNA is TGTGCCAGCAGTTTACATACAGGGGCTGGCTACGAGCAGTACTTC. This sequence encodes CASSLHTGAGYEQYF. Using reference TRBV28 and TRBJ2-7 for the parts outside the CDR3, the full variable domain is DVKVTQSSRYLVKRTGEKVFLECVQDMDHENMFWYRQDPGLGLRLIYFSYDVKMKEKGDIPEGYSVSREKKERFSLILESASTNQTSMYLCASSLHTGAGYEQYFGPGTRLTVT.